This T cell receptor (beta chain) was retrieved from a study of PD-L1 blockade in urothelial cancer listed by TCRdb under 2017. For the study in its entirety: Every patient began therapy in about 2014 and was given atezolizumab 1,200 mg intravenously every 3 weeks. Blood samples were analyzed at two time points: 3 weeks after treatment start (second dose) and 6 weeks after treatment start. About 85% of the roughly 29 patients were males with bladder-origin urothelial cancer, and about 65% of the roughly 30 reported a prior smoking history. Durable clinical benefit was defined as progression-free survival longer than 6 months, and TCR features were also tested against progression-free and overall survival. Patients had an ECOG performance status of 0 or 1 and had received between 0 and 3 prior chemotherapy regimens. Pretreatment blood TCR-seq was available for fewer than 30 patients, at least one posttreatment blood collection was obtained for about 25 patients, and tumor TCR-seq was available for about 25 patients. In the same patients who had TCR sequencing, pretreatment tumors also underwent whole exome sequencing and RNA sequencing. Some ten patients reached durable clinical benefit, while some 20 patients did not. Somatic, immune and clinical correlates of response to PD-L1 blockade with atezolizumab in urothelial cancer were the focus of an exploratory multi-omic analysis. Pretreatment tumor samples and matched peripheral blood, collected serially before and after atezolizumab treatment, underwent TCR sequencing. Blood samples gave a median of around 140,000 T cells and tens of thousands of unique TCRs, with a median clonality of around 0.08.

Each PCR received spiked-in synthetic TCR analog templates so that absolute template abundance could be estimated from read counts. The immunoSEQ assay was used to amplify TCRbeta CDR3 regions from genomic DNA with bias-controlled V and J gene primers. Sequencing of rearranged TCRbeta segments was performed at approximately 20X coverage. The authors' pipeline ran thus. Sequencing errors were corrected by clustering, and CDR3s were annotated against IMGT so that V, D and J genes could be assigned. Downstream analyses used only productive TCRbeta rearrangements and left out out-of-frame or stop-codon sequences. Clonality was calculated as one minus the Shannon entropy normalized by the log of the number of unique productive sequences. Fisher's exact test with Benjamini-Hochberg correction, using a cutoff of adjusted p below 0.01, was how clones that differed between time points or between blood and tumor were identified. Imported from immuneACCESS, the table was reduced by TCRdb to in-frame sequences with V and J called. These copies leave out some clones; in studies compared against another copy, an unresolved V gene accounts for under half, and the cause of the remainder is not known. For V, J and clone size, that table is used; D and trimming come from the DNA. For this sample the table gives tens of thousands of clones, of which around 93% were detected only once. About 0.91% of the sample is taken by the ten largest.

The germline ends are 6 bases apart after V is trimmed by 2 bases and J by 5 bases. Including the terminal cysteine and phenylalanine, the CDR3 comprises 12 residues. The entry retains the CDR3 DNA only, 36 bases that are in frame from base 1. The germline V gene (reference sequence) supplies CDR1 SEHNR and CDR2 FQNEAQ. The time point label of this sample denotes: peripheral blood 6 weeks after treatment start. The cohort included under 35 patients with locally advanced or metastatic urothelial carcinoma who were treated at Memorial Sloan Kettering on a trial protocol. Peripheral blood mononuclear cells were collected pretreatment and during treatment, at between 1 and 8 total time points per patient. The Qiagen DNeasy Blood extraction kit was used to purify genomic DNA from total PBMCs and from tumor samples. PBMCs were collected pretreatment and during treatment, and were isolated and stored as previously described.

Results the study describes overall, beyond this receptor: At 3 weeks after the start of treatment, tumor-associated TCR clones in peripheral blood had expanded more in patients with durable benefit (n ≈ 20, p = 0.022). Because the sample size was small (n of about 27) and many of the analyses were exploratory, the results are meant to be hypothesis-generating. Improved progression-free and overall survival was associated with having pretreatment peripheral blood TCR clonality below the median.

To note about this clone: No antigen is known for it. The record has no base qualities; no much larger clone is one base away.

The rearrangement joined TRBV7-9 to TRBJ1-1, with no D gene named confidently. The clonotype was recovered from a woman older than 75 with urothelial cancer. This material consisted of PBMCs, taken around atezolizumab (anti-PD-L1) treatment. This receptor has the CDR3 CASSLSRTEAFF. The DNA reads TGTGCCAGCAGCTTATCCCGGACTGAAGCTTTCTTT.